A single sample is the source of the 27 T cell receptor beta chains below, sequenced in a study of early T cells in non-severe SARS-CoV-2 infection. TCRdb reprocessed the 5' RACE reads with MiXCR, giving one entry per CDR3 protein. The sample includes tens of thousands of distinct CDR3 sequences, roughly an eighth of them seen just once. The sequenced material came from whole blood. All receptors derive from an adult who was a healthcare worker with PCR-confirmed SARS-CoV-2 infection or an uninfected control (not recorded which).

This clonotype was counted at least ten times. The J gene is TRBJ1-5, the V gene TRBV6-1; no clear D gene. With 4 bases removed from V and 5 bases from J, the gap between germline ends came to 9 bases. Germline assignment: CDR1 MNHNS and CDR2 SASEGT. The CDR3 has 13 residues. The CDR3 loop reads CASSGDEHQPQHF. CDR3 sequence (DNA): TGTGCCAGCAGTGGTGACGAACATCAGCCCCAGCATTTT.

This clonotype was seen more than once but under ten times. The chain joins TRBV5-1 to TRBJ2-1, with D possibly being TRBD2 (5 bases). The length of the CDR3 is 15 residues. V lost 0 bases and J 8 bases, leaving 15 bases between the germline ends. The germline gives CDR1 SGHRS, CDR2 YFSETQ. CDR3 sequence reads: CASSLVASIVDEQFF. CDR3 nucleotides: TGCGCCAGCAGCTTGGTGGCTAGCATTGTAGATGAGCAGTTCTTC.

The rearrangement joins TRBV6-5 to TRBJ1-2; TRBD1 matches at 7 bases. This CDR3 has 14 residues. CDR1 and CDR2 from the germline V gene are MNHEY and SVGAGI. The J segment lost 4 bases and the V segment lost 1 base, leaving 3 bases of the junction unmatched. The CDR3 region is CASSYLGQTYGYTF. The CDR3 bases are TGTGCCAGCAGTTACTTGGGACAGACCTATGGCTACACCTTC.

This clonotype was seen more than once but under ten times. The chain couples TRBV6-1 to TRBJ2-7; D tentatively reads TRBD1 or TRBD2 (5 bases each). CDR1 and CDR2 (germline): MNHNS, SASEGT. The CDR3 is 14 residues long. V lost 10 bases, J lost 0 bases, and 16 bases lay in between. CDR3 in DNA: TGTGCCACCGGGTGGGGGTACATCTCCTACGAGCAGTACTTC. Residues: CATGWGYISYEQYF.

In its sample, this clonotype was seen a few times. This chain connects TRBV10-3 to TRBJ2-2; 11 bases are shared with TRBD1. V gave up 6 bases and J gave up 4 bases; unmatched junction bases: 7. CDR3 length: 16 amino acids. CDR1 is ENHRY, CDR2 SYGVKD, per germline. The CDR3 nucleotides are TGTGCCATCAGGCCCTCCGGGACAGGGGGCACCGGGGAGCTGTTTTTT. Residues: CAIRPSGTGGTGELFF.

This clonotype was seen ten or more times. CDR3 sequence reads: CASSLAVRARQPQHF. CDR3 DNA sequence: TGTGCCAGCAGCTTAGCGGTCAGGGCGAGACAGCCCCAGCATTTT. This rearrangement joins TRBV7-8 to TRBJ1-5; D might be TRBD1 (5 bases). Trimming cost V 0 bases and J 7 bases, with 13 bases left between them. The length of the CDR3 is 15 residues. Germline CDR1 is SGHVS and CDR2 is FQNEAQ.

This chain's CDR3 is CASSYTGREQYF. The CDR3 nucleotides are TGTGCCAGCAGTTATACGGGGCGCGAGCAGTACTTC. This sequence joins TRBV6-2 or TRBV6-3 and TRBJ2-7; either TRBD1 or TRBD2 may supply D (5 bases each). This CDR3 spans 12 amino acids. The germline V gene has CDR1 MNHEY and CDR2 SVGEGT. V was shortened by 3 bases and J by 6 bases, with 9 bases between the two germline ends.

As concerns this clonotype: A read error may account for a junction end that differs from germline. The rearrangement joins TRBV29-1 to TRBJ2-5, with D tentatively TRBD2 (5 bases). This CDR3 spans 13 amino acids. CDR1 and CDR2 (germline): SQVTM, ANQGSEA. Here the CDR3 reads CSVEGLFQETQYF. The CDR3, as DNA: TGCAGCGTCGAAGGACTGTTTCAAGAGACCCAGTACTTC.

In its sample, this clonotype was seen many times. The chain combines TRBV20-1 with TRBJ2-7, with TRBD1 as a possible D gene (6 bases). The V and J ends lost 0 bases and 9 bases respectively, with 9 bases between them. Looked up from germline, CDR1 is DFQATT and CDR2 is SNEGSKA (reference sequence). This CDR3 has 11 amino acids. The CDR3 DNA reads as TGCAGTGCTAGAGATGGGGACATGCAGTACTTC. This translates into CSARDGDMQYF.

This clonotype appeared a few times. J is TRBJ1-5 and V is TRBV12-3 or TRBV12-4; the D gene is possibly TRBD1 (5 bases). The V end was cut by 5 bases, the J end by 7 bases, with 12 bases between. The CDR3 extends over 13 amino acids. CDR3 sequence (DNA): TGTGCCAGCAGTATCAGCCAGGGACAGCCCCAGCATTTT. Protein sequence: CASSISQGQPQHF.

This clonotype was observed many times. The chain links TRBV6-5 to TRBJ1-3; a weak D match, TRBD1 (5 bases). Germline V gene data show CDR1 as MNHEY and CDR2 as SVGAGI. This CDR3 has 15 amino acids. V gave up 2 bases and J gave up 5 bases, with 13 bases separating them. This chain's CDR3 is CASSYGDPRRNTIYF. CDR3 DNA sequence: TGTGCCAGCAGTTACGGGGACCCGAGGAGAAACACCATATATTTT.

This clonotype was picked up a small number of times. This chain joins TRBV25-1 and TRBJ1-2; D perhaps matches TRBD1 (6 bases). V was shortened by 3 bases and J by 4 bases, with 15 bases between the two germline ends. This CDR3 is built from 15 residues. The germline CDR1 and CDR2 sequences are MGHDK and SYGVNS. This CDR3 is CASSDSNGQSYGYTF. The DNA of the CDR3 is TGTGCCAGCAGTGATTCGAACGGACAGTCCTATGGCTACACCTTC.

Ten or more counts support this clonotype. The genes are TRBV6-6 and TRBJ1-4; tentative D call: TRBD1 (6 bases). The CDR3 totals 14 residues. V shed 5 bases and J shed 5 bases, with 12 bases lying between them. Germline lookup yields CDR1 MNHNY and CDR2 SVGAGI (reference sequence). CDR3 sequence reads: CASSHTGYNEKLFF. DNA for the CDR3: TGTGCCAGCAGTCATACAGGGTACAATGAAAAACTGTTTTTT.

This clonotype was seen repeatedly, ten times or more. The chain carries TRBV6-5 and TRBJ1-2; D not certain. The V end was cut by 6 bases, the J end by 6 bases, with 14 bases between. Germline assignment: CDR1 MNHEY and CDR2 SVGAGI. The CDR3 has 13 amino acids. The CDR3 sequence is CASSSRKRDGYTF. Written as DNA, the CDR3 is TGTGCCAGCAGCTCTCGGAAGCGGGATGGCTACACCTTC.

The rearrangement uses TRBV19 and TRBJ1-5, with D possibly being TRBD1 (5 bases). This CDR3 region has 16 residues. Trimming took 0 bases from V and 0 from J, leaving 9 bases between them. Per germline, CDR1 LNHDA and CDR2 SQIVND (reference sequence). CDR3 in amino acids: CASSIDGGYSNQPQHF. In DNA form, the CDR3 reads TGTGCCAGTAGTATAGATGGGGGTTATAGCAATCAGCCCCAGCATTTT.

V usage is TRBV18 and J usage is TRBJ2-4; 7 bases align to TRBD1. Germline V gene data show CDR1 as KGHSH and CDR2 as LQKENI. This CDR3 is built from 16 residues. The V and J ends lost 3 bases and 2 bases, in that order; junction bases with no gene match: 7. CDR3 loop: CASSPGTAGTKNIQYF. The CDR3 DNA reads TGTGCCAGCTCACCGGGGACAGCCGGGACCAAAAACATTCAGTACTTC.

V is TRBV3-1 and J is TRBJ2-3, with unresolved D. This CDR3 comprises 13 residues. Trimming took 0 bases from V and 4 from J, leaving 5 bases between them. CDR1 LGHDT and CDR2 YNNKEL come from the germline V gene (reference sequence). The CDR3 bases are TGTGCCAGCAGCCAAGATTGGCCAGATACGCAGTATTTT. Protein sequence: CASSQDWPDTQYF.

This sequence joins TRBV7-6 and TRBJ2-5; D gene ambiguous. Germline lookup yields CDR1 SGHVS and CDR2 FNYEAQ. V was cut by 1 base and J by 1 base, with 16 bases left in between. The CDR3 consists of 17 residues. The CDR3 nucleotides read TGTGCCAGCAGCTTAGAACGGCACCTCGCACCCCAAGAGACCCAGTACTTC. Translation gives CASSLERHLAPQETQYF.

This clonotype was picked up a small number of times. The CDR3 reads CASSESIFGTEGGETQYF. The CDR3 DNA is TGTGCCAGCAGTGAATCTATCTTTGGGACGGAGGGCGGGGAGACCCAGTACTTC. This chain links TRBV6-1 with TRBJ2-5; possibly TRBD2 for D (6 bases). Germline V CDR1 and CDR2: MNHNS, SASEGT. Trimming cost V 2 bases and J 5 bases, with 24 bases left between them. This CDR3 is built from 18 residues.

Ten or more counts support this clonotype. The chain links TRBV7-8 to TRBJ1-3; D possibly corresponds to TRBD1 (5 bases). Germline V CDR1 and CDR2: SGHVS, FQNEAQ. CDR3 length equals 17 residues. The V end was cut by 5 bases, the J end by 0 bases, with 17 bases between. CDR3 sequence (DNA): TGTGCCAGCAGCCGACAGTCACAGTTGAGCTCTGGAAACACCATATATTTT. As protein: CASSRQSQLSSGNTIYF.

The chain couples TRBV5-5 to TRBJ2-7; unclear D gene. The CDR3 spans 13 residues. CDR1 and CDR2 (germline): SGHKS, YYEKEE (reference sequence). Trimming shortened V by 2 bases and J by 7 bases, and 13 bases separated the two germline ends. This chain's CDR3 is CASSFLEGPEQYF. CDR3 sequence (DNA): TGTGCCAGCAGCTTTCTTGAAGGACCAGAGCAGTACTTC.

Ten or more counts support this clonotype. The chain combines TRBV5-8 with TRBJ1-2; D ambiguous. Germline values: CDR1 SGHTS, CDR2 YDEGEE. This CDR3 has 13 residues. Trimming pared 0 bases from V and 4 bases from J, leaving 7 bases between. CDR3 residues: CASSLEATYGYTF. The DNA for the CDR3 is TGTGCCAGCAGCTTGGAAGCGACCTATGGCTACACCTTC.

This clonotype was found a few times. The chain is built from TRBV5-8 and TRBJ2-7, with D perhaps TRBD2 (7 bases). V was clipped by 4 bases and J by 7 bases, with 18 bases between them. The CDR3 has 14 amino acids. The germline gives CDR1 SGHTS, CDR2 YDEGEE. CDR3 amino acids: CASSGRVDSWEQYF. DNA for the CDR3: TGTGCCAGCAGCGGGAGGGTGGACAGCTGGGAGCAGTACTTC.

This clonotype was seen a handful of times. The chain recombines TRBV12-3 or TRBV12-4 with TRBJ2-5; D is perhaps TRBD1 (5 bases). V shed 1 base and J shed 6 bases, with 12 bases lying between them. There are 14 residues in the CDR3. CDR3 in amino acids: CASSLDRIAKTQYF. DNA for the CDR3: TGTGCCAGCAGTTTAGACAGGATCGCAAAGACCCAGTACTTC.

This clonotype has a handful of counts. The chain has TRBV13 and TRBJ2-5; D ambiguous. Germline V CDR1 and CDR2: PRHDT, FYEKMQ (reference sequence). V was trimmed by 6 bases and J by 2 bases, leaving 7 bases between them. The CDR3 runs 12 residues. Here the CDR3 DNA reads TGTGCCAGCAGTAGCTTTCAAGAGACCCAGTACTTC. Translated: CASSSFQETQYF.

In this sample, this clonotype turned up many times. This rearrangement joins TRBV12-3 or TRBV12-4 to TRBJ2-1; D is unclear. The CDR3 totals 12 residues. V lost 3 bases, J lost 7 bases, and 7 bases lay in between. This CDR3 is CASSLNRNEQFF. The CDR3 bases are TGTGCCAGCAGTTTGAATCGTAATGAGCAGTTCTTC.

The chain recombines TRBV9 with TRBJ2-1; 10 nucleotides match TRBD2. Trimming took 3 bases from V and 4 from J; bases not matched to a gene: 4. The germline V gene has CDR1 SGDLS and CDR2 YYNGEE. The CDR3 loop spans 15 amino acids. The CDR3 loop reads CASSATSGAYNEQFF. In DNA form, the CDR3 reads TGTGCCAGCAGCGCCACTAGCGGGGCTTACAATGAGCAGTTCTTC. Using reference TRBV9 and TRBJ2-1 for the parts outside the CDR3, the full variable domain is DSGVTQTPKHLITATGQRVTLRCSPRSGDLSVYWYQQSLDQGLQFLIQYYNGEERAKGNILERFSAQQFPDLHSELNLSSLELGDSALYFCASSATSGAYNEQFFGPGTRLTVL.